The 15 T cell receptor beta chains below were found in one sample sequenced in a study of shared clonotypes between healthy human individuals. Assay: immunoSEQ multiplex PCR; the TCRdb copy retains only in-frame clones and omits some. This sample has over 850,000 clones, with 70% to 80% found just once. The sample taken for sequencing was memory CD4+ T cells from PBMCs. Noted subset: CD45RA-negative fraction. Source of these receptors: a man younger than 30 in good health. Some clones in this sample may be carry-over from other donors' samples.

The CDR3: CASQVDGHTGELFF. Written as DNA, the CDR3 is TGTGCCAGCCAAGTGGACGGCCACACCGGGGAGCTGTTTTTT. The rearrangement links TRBV2 to TRBJ2-2, with D hard to call. The CDR3 is 14 residues long. The germline gives CDR1 SNHLY, CDR2 FYNNEI. V lost 8 bases and J 3 bases, leaving 13 bases between the germline ends. The whole variable domain, remainder taken from reference TRBV2 and TRBJ2-2, is EPEVTQTPSHQVTQMGQEVILRCVPISNHLYFYWYRQILGQKVEFLVSFYNNEISEKSEIFDDQFSVERPDGSNFTLKIRSTKLEDSAMYFCASQVDGHTGELFFGEGSRLTVL.

V is TRBV5-1 and J is TRBJ2-1, with TRBD2 identical over 8 bases. The V gene's germline CDR1 is SGHRS and CDR2 YFSETQ. V gave up 6 bases and J gave up 0 bases; unmatched junction bases: 5. The CDR3 contains 15 residues. In DNA form, the CDR3 reads TGCGCCAGCATTCGGCTAGCGGGCTCCTACAATGAGCAGTTCTTC. Translating it yields CASIRLAGSYNEQFF.

V is TRBV30 and J is TRBJ2-2, with a weak D call TRBD2 (6 bases). Germline lookup yields CDR1 GTSNPN and CDR2 SVGIG (reference sequence). Trimming took off 7 bases at V and 1 base at J, with 22 bases between the two ends. The CDR3 is made up of 17 amino acids. The CDR3 reads CASRPPRGRKNTGELFF. The CDR3 region has the DNA TGTGCCTCCCGCCCGCCTAGAGGGAGGAAGAACACCGGGGAGCTGTTTTTT.

The chain links TRBV7-2 to TRBJ2-1; maybe TRBD2 (5 bases). CDR1 SGHTA and CDR2 FQGNSA come from the germline V gene. The length of the CDR3 is 18 residues. Trimming stripped 1 base from V and 0 bases from J, with 16 bases between. CDR3 amino acids: CASSLVLRGSSSYNEQFF. CDR3 bases: TGTGCCAGCAGCTTAGTATTGCGCGGGTCGAGCTCCTACAATGAGCAGTTCTTC.

This chain joins TRBV29-1 and TRBJ2-3; 7 positions match TRBD2. The CDR3 is 15 residues long. The junction had 16 bases not matched to a gene; V was cut back by 6 bases and J by 7 bases. CDR1 and CDR2 (germline): SQVTM, ANQGSEA. The CDR3 coding sequence is TGCAGCGTGAGGGGAGGGGCTAACGAGTTTAATACGCAGTATTTT. It yields the protein CSVRGGANEFNTQYF.

This chain connects TRBV7-7 to TRBJ2-3; D ambiguous. Trimming shortened V by 5 bases and J by 9 bases, and 18 bases separated the two germline ends. CDR1 is SSHAT, CDR2 FNYEAQ, per germline (reference sequence). The CDR3 loop spans 14 amino acids. CDR3 loop: CASSPSPSRGTQYF. The CDR3 DNA sequence: TGTGCCAGCAGCCCATCTCCCTCGAGAGGAACGCAGTATTTT.

This chain connects TRBV28 to TRBJ1-2; perhaps TRBD1 as D (5 bases). CDR3 length: 12 residues. V lost 4 bases and J lost 6, with 9 bases in between. The germline V gene has CDR1 MDHEN and CDR2 SYDVKM. The CDR3 reads CASSSKGHGYTF. The DNA of the CDR3 is TGTGCCAGCAGTTCAAAGGGACATGGCTACACCTTC.

Turning to this clone: A junction boundary mismatches the germline segment, possibly from a read error. The chain recombines TRBV28 with TRBJ1-1; 7 nucleotides match TRBD1. Per the germline V gene, CDR1 is MDHEN and CDR2 is SYDVKM. This CDR3 is 13 amino acids long. The CDR3 is CASSLPGTAVEIF. The CDR3 DNA reads as TGTGCCAGCAGTTTACCCGGGACAGCGGTTGAGATTTTT.

This clone was seen ten or more times. CDR3 sequence: CASKGGGTDTQYF. The DNA of the CDR3 is TGTGCCAGCAAAGGGGGGGGAACAGATACGCAGTATTTT. The V and J genes are TRBV5-4 and TRBJ2-3, with D perhaps matching TRBD2 (7 bases). Trimming removed 6 bases at V and 3 bases at J, with 11 bases between. The germline V gene encodes CDR1 SGHNT and CDR2 YYREEE (reference sequence). This CDR3 is built from 13 residues.

V usage is TRBV19 and J usage is TRBJ1-4, with D maybe TRBD1 (6 bases). CDR3 length: 14 residues. Germline CDR1 LNHDA, CDR2 SQIVND (reference sequence). The ends were cut back, 5 bases at V and 6 bases at J, with 13 bases in the middle. The CDR3 DNA follows: TGTGCCAGTAGTCCACAGGGAAGGGATGAAAAACTGTTTTTT. This gives the protein CASSPQGRDEKLFF.

For this clone: This CDR3 is also generated by other DNA sequences in the sample. J is TRBJ2-5 and V is TRBV5-1; D is possibly TRBD1 (5 bases). V shed 0 bases and J shed 4 bases, with 10 bases lying between them. This CDR3 contains 14 residues. The germline CDR1 and CDR2 sequences are SGHRS and YFSETQ. CDR3 in amino acids: CASSLAGQGETQYF. Here the CDR3 DNA reads TGCGCCAGCAGCTTGGCAGGACAAGGAGAGACCCAGTACTTC.

The chain links TRBV30 to TRBJ1-2; TRBD1 matches 7 bases. V lost 3 bases to trimming and J lost 4 bases; unmatched junction nucleotides: 11. Germline V gene data show CDR1 as GTSNPN and CDR2 as SVGIG (reference sequence). The CDR3 covers 15 residues. Here the CDR3 reads CAWSGGGTEPYGYTF. CDR3 DNA sequence: TGTGCCTGGAGCGGAGGTGGGACAGAACCCTATGGCTACACCTTC.

The chain links TRBV7-2 to TRBJ2-2; 7 bases are a match to TRBD2. In germline, CDR1 is SGHTA, CDR2 FQGNSA. Unmatched junction bases numbered 2, after V lost 4 bases and J lost 6 bases. This CDR3 is 13 amino acids long. CDR3 residues: CASSWLAAGELFF. Here the CDR3 DNA reads TGTGCCAGCAGCTGGCTAGCGGCCGGGGAGCTGTTTTTT.

The chain is built from TRBV28 and TRBJ2-4; TRBD1 is a possible D gene (6 bases). CDR3 length: 14 amino acids. Trimming removed 7 bases from V and 0 bases from J, with 10 bases in between. CDR1 and CDR2 (germline): MDHEN, SYDVKM. This chain's CDR3 is CASTLQGAKNIQYF. The CDR3 nucleotides are TGTGCCAGCACCCTACAGGGAGCCAAAAACATTCAGTACTTC.

CDR3 nucleotide sequence: TGTGCCAGCAGTTACGGCACCGCTGGCCAAGATACGCAGTATTTT. It translates to CASSYGTAGQDTQYF. The chain couples TRBV6-5 to TRBJ2-3, with D unclear. CDR3 size: 15 residues. Germline CDR1 reads MNHEY; CDR2 reads SVGAGI. V lost 2 bases to trimming and J lost 5 bases, with 14 bases between them.